This T cell receptor beta chain was recovered during a study of blood T cell repertoires in COVID-19. For the study at large: Sources were T cells, B-cell-depleted T cells, or PBMCs; the material itself was cDNA or gDNA.

The CDR3 covers 15 residues. Germline assignment: CDR1 LGHNA and CDR2 YNFKEQ. Trimming left V 0 bases short and J 0 bases short, with 9 bases between. In the original analysis: Nucleated cell counts were estimated from reference gene primer amplification. This table comes from immunoSEQ multiplex PCR, and its TCRdb copy is limited to in-frame clones, with some not included. V and J calls and clone size are as listed in that table; D and trimming were resolved from the DNA. This sample has some 250,000 clones, with roughly 85% found just once. This study enrolled people aged roughly 18 to 90 from roughly 24 US geographic areas. In Cohort 3, a recovered donor had either two negative PCRs, clearance, or symptom resolution.

The V gene is TRBV4-2, the J gene TRBJ2-7; D not certain. The clonotype comes from a woman between 45 and 65 years old who had recovered from COVID-19. The sample taken for sequencing was PBMCs or T cells enriched from blood (not recorded which). CDR3: CASSQDWASSYEQYF. The CDR3 nucleotides read TGTGCCAGCAGCCAAGACTGGGCGAGCTCCTACGAGCAGTACTTC.